This T cell receptor (beta chain) was documented in a study of T cell responses to AZD1222 COVID-19 vaccine. There are 14 residues in the CDR3. Germline V lookup: CDR1 MNHEY, CDR2 SVGAGI. V was shortened by 4 bases and J by 0 bases, with 7 bases between the two germline ends. Profiling relied on immunoSEQ multiplex PCR, and the TCRdb table lists in-frame clones only, not all of them. The repertoire has 150,000 to 200,000 clones, approximately 95% of them found once; the top ten carry around 0.97%. The TCR sequence derives from an adult who received the MenACWY meningococcal vaccine as a control. The chain recombines TRBV6-5 with TRBJ1-5; no clear D gene. The input for sequencing was peripheral blood, taken 28 days after the second dose of the MenACWY control vaccine. The CDR3 sequence: CASSSSHSNQPQHF. As DNA, the CDR3 is TGTGCCAGCAGTTCGAGCCATAGCAATCAGCCCCAGCATTTT.